This T cell receptor (beta chain) was sequenced during a study of blood T cell repertoires in COVID-19. Study in general: COVID-19 samples from acute and convalescent phases originated in the United States, Italy and Spain. PBMCs, B-cell-depleted T cells, or T cells were the source of the cDNA or gDNA that made up the material.

This CDR3 has 21 amino acids. Trimming cost V 1 base and J 3 bases; bases outside gene matches: 21. Germline V gene data show CDR1 as SNHLY and CDR2 as FYNNEI. Under the authors' procedure: Quantification of nucleated cells was approximated via reference gene primer amplification. Here immunoSEQ multiplex PCR was the method, and the copy in TCRdb shows in-frame clones only, minus some. The V and J calls and clone size come from that table; D and trimming were worked out from the DNA. The repertoire holds roughly 52,000 clones, with more than 75% as singletons. The sequence was obtained from a woman aged 80 or older with acute or convalescent COVID-19. Sequencing was carried out using peripheral blood. V and J are TRBV2 and TRBJ2-7; 10 bases agree with TRBD2. The CDR3 region is CASSEDSSPGLAPNMNYEQYV. The CDR3 bases are TGTGCCAGCAGTGAAGACAGTTCGCCGGGACTAGCGCCAAATATGAACTACGAGCAGTACGTC.